These 3 T cell receptor beta chains were sequenced from one sample in a study of blood T cell repertoires in COVID-19. Clones were sequenced by immunoSEQ multiplex PCR, and TCRdb holds only the in-frame ones, with some missing. The sample records over 150,000 clones, around four fifths being singletons. Input material: peripheral blood. These receptors originate from a woman between 40 and 55 years old with COVID-19, enrolled during active disease.

The chain joins TRBV2 to TRBJ2-7, with 11 bases fitting TRBD1. From germline, CDR1 is SNHLY and CDR2 FYNNEI. The CDR3 contains 13 residues. The V gene end was trimmed by 10 bases and the J gene end by 6 bases; junction bases not matched to a gene: 8. The CDR3 coding sequence is TGTGCCACCCAGGACAGGGGGCGCTTCGAGCAGTACTTC. It codes for CATQDRGRFEQYF.

The chain recombines TRBV28 with TRBJ1-6; D unresolved. Deletions cut 6 bases from V and 8 bases from J, with 20 bases between. The CDR3 spans 16 residues. Germline V gene sequence: CDR1 MDHEN, CDR2 SYDVKM. CDR3 amino acids: CASRLPLQRWDSPLHF. CDR3 DNA sequence: TGTGCCAGCAGACTTCCGCTCCAGAGGTGGGATTCACCCCTCCACTTT.

The chain has TRBV28 and TRBJ2-6, with D perhaps matching TRBD2 (6 bases). The germline V gene has CDR1 MDHEN and CDR2 SYDVKM. V was cut by 3 bases and J by 3 bases, with 18 bases left in between. The CDR3 is 18 amino acids. This CDR3 is CASSLFTGAGGGANVLTF. The CDR3, as DNA: TGTGCCAGCAGTTTGTTCACGGGAGCAGGTGGTGGGGCCAACGTCCTGACTTTC.